The source of this TCR beta chain is a study of blood T cell repertoires in COVID-19. Turning to the study itself: Spain, Italy and the United States supplied samples that represented acute and convalescent COVID-19. Sources were T cells, B-cell-depleted T cells, or PBMCs; the material itself was cDNA or gDNA.

Method: immunoSEQ multiplex PCR; TCRdb's copy keeps in-frame clones and lacks some. The table includes about 180,000 clones, over 65% detected once. Germline values: CDR1 MNHEY, CDR2 SVGEGT. The germline V and J ends were trimmed by 2 bases and 5 bases, with 10 bases remaining between them. The CDR3 has 13 residues. The sequence derives from a person between 65 and 79 years old with COVID-19, enrolled during active disease. This rearrangement joins TRBV6-2 or TRBV6-3 to TRBJ2-7, with D perhaps TRBD1 (6 bases). The sample taken for sequencing was peripheral blood. The CDR3 DNA reads TGTGCCAGCAGTTACCAGGGGAGAGACGAGCAGTACTTC. Translation gives CASSYQGRDEQYF.